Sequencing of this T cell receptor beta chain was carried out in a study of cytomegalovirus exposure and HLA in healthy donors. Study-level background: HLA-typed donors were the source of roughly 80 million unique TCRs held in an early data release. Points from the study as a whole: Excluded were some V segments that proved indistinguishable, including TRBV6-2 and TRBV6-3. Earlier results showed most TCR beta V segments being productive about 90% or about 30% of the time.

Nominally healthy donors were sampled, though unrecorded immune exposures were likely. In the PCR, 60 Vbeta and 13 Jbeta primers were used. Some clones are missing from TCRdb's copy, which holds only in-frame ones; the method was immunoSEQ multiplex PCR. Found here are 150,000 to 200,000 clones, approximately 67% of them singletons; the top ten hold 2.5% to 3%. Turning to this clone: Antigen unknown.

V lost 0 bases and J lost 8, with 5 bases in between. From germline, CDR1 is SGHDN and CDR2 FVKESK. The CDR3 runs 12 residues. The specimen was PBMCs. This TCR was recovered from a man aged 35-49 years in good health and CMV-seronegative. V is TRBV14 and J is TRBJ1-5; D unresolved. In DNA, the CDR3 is TGTGCCAGCAGCCAAGACTCAGAGCCCCAGCATTTT. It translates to CASSQDSEPQHF.